Below are 7 T cell receptor beta chains sequenced from a single sample in a study of Graves' ophthalmopathy and Graves' hyperthyroidism. TCR beta CDR3 amplification used RNA transcripts. First-round RT-PCR employed HTBI primers, with a second-round multiplex PCR after it. TCRdb analysed the multiplex PCR reads with MiXCR anew, one entry per CDR3 protein. The table has 660,000 or so distinct CDR3 sequences, roughly 39% seen once. The specimen was peripheral blood. The receptors were gathered from an adult man with Graves' ophthalmopathy.

Turning to this clonotype: A junction boundary mismatches the germline segment, possibly from a read error. V and J are TRBV3-1 and TRBJ1-1, with 10 bases matching TRBD1. Per germline, CDR1 LGHDT and CDR2 YNNKEL (reference sequence). CDR3 length: 13 residues. CDR3 nucleotides: TGTGCCAGCAGCGCCAGTAGACAGGGGGCCCTTTTTTTT. It yields the protein CASSASRQGALFF.

This clonotype was picked up many times. V and J are TRBV25-1 and TRBJ2-1; D unresolved. This CDR3 spans 13 amino acids. Trimming removed 5 bases from V and 5 bases from J, with 10 bases in between. Germline CDR1 and CDR2: MGHDK and SYGVNS. Here the CDR3 DNA reads TGTGCCAGCAGTCTGGACGCTAACAATGAGCAGTTCTTC. Amino acids: CASSLDANNEQFF.

The rearrangement links TRBV12-3 or TRBV12-4 to TRBJ2-2; D is possibly TRBD1 (6 bases). The CDR3 has 17 amino acids. Trimming stripped 7 bases from V and 2 bases from J, with 20 bases between. The CDR3 nucleotides are TGTGCCAGCACCATTTTTCCCGGACAGCCTAACACCGGGGAGCTGTTTTTT. Translated, it gives CASTIFPGQPNTGELFF.

This clonotype was seen repeatedly, ten times or more. The rearrangement joins TRBV12-3 or TRBV12-4 to TRBJ1-2; 7 bases match TRBD1. This CDR3 region has 14 residues. V lost 6 bases, J lost 1 base, and 5 bases stayed unmatched. The CDR3 reads CASSWTGFNYGYTF. DNA for the CDR3: TGTGCCAGCAGCTGGACAGGATTTAACTATGGCTACACCTTC.

The sample holds many counts of this clonotype. The chain carries TRBV7-9 and TRBJ2-7, with TRBD1 identical over 12 bases. Trimming took 5 bases from V and 5 from J; bases not matched to a gene: 4. Germline CDR1 and CDR2: SEHNR and FQNEAQ (reference sequence). The CDR3 covers 14 residues. The CDR3 region is CASSRDRGPDEQYF. The CDR3 bases are TGTGCCAGCAGCCGGGACAGGGGGCCCGACGAGCAGTACTTC.

V gene TRBV4-1 combines with J gene TRBJ2-7; 9 bases fit TRBD2. Germline trimming cut 1 base from V and 5 bases from J; bases unmatched to any gene: 3. This CDR3 has 14 residues. The V gene's germline CDR1 is MGHRA and CDR2 YSYEKL. The CDR3 protein is CASSQGPSGDEQYF. CDR3 bases: TGCGCCAGCAGCCAAGGTCCTAGCGGGGACGAGCAGTACTTC.

The chain employs TRBV10-3 and TRBJ1-1; D uncertain. The germline V gene encodes CDR1 ENHRY and CDR2 SYGVKD. The ends were cut back, 10 bases at V and 1 base at J, with 19 bases in the middle. This CDR3 is built from 15 residues. The CDR3 nucleotides read TGTGCCAGCAGCTTGGATGGGAACCCGAACACTGAAGCTTTCTTT. Residues: CASSLDGNPNTEAFF.